This T cell receptor beta chain originates from a study of Tregs in tolerant kidney transplant recipients. Recipients received nonmyeloablative bone marrow transplants from related graft donors, with transient mixed chimerism. This clone has a handful of counts. Method: immunoSEQ multiplex PCR; TCRdb's copy keeps in-frame clones and lacks some. The sample carries approximately 50,000 clones, approximately 90% recorded once. The CDR3 spans 14 residues. V was clipped by 8 bases and J by 6 bases; unmatched bases: 6. The germline V gene encodes CDR1 SGHTA and CDR2 FQGNSA. This chain links TRBV7-2 with TRBJ2-3; 12 bases agree with TRBD2. The sample consisted of CD8+ T cells from blood (PBMCs), taken 24 months after the transplant. This receptor was identified in a human patient who received a combined kidney and bone marrow transplant. The graft donor may have contributed some T cells. The DNA for the CDR3 is TGTGCCAGCGGCCGACTAGCGGGGGCGGATACGCAGTATTTT. It encodes CASGRLAGADTQYF.